The present T cell receptor beta chain was sequenced within a study of PD-1 blockade in classical Hodgkin lymphoma. In the case of this clone: Its antigen is not known.

There was relapse after autologous stem cell transplantation in every patient, and there was variation in brentuximab vedotin exposure. The protocol was immunoSEQ multiplex PCR, while the TCRdb copy is restricted to in-frame clones and leaves out a portion. The sample includes tens of thousands of clones, around 88% seen only once; the top ten take under 15%. Study outcomes and limitations: By cycle point C4D1, TCR diversity had risen significantly in CD4+ cells (but not CD8+ cells).

The sequencing used peripheral blood mononuclear cells (PBMCs), collected at baseline. The receptor was derived from a human donor with classical Hodgkin lymphoma.

The CDR3 spells CASSPGTVNTEAFF. In DNA form, the CDR3 reads TGTGCCAGCAGCCCGGGGACGGTGAACACTGAAGCTTTCTTT. This chain connects TRBV5-4 to TRBJ1-1, with D possibly matching TRBD1 (5 bases). Trimming removed 4 bases from V and 0 bases from J, with 10 bases in between. The CDR3 extends over 14 amino acids. Looked up from germline, CDR1 is SGHNT and CDR2 is YYREEE (reference sequence).